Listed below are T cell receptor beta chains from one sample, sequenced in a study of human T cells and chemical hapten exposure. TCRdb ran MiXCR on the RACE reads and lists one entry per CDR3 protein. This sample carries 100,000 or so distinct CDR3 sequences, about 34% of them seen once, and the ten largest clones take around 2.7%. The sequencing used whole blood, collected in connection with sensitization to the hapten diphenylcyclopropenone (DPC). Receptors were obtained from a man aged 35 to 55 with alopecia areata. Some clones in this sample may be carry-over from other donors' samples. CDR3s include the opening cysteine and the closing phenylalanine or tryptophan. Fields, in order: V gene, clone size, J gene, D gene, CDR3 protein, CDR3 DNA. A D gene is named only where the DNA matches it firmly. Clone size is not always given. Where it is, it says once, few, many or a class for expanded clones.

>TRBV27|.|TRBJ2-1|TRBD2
CASSLTSGSSYNEQFF
TGTGCCAGCAGTTTAACTAGCGGGAGCTCCTACAATGAGCAGTTCTTC
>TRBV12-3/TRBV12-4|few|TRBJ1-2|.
CASSFRTTYGYTF
TGTGCCAGCAGTTTTCGAACCACTTATGGCTACACCTTC
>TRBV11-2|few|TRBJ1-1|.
CASSLNRGRTTSGTEAFF
TGTGCCAGCAGCTTAAATCGGGGGAGGACGACCTCAGGCACTGAAGCTTTCTTT
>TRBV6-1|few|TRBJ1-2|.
CASSEAGYGYTF
TGTGCCAGCAGTGAAGCGGGCTATGGCTACACCTTC
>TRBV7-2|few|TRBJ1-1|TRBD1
CASSLGDSFTEAFF
TGTGCCAGCAGCTTAGGGGACAGTTTCACTGAAGCTTTCTTT
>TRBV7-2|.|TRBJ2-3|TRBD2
CASSSSGKLTDTQYF
TGTGCCAGCAGCTCTAGCGGGAAGCTCACAGATACGCAGTATTTT
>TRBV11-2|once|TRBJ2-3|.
CASSPDTVFQDTQYF
TGTGCCAGCAGCCCGGACACAGTTTTTCAAGATACGCAGTATTTT
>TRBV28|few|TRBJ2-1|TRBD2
CATLRLAEYNEQFF
TGTGCCACCCTCCGGCTAGCGGAGTACAATGAGCAGTTCTTC
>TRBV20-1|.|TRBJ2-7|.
CSAIPRPYEQYF
TGCAGTGCTATTCCCCGGCCCTACGAGCAGTACTTC
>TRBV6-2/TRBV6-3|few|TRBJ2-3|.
CASRGARTTDTQYF
TGTGCCAGCCGGGGGGCTCGAACCACAGATACGCAGTATTTT
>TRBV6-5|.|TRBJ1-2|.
CASSYLDATNYGYTF
TGTGCCAGCAGTTACCTGGACGCCACTAACTATGGCTACACCTTC
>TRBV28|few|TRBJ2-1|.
CASTGAAKSEQFF
TGTGCCAGCACCGGGGCTGCTAAGTCAGAGCAGTTCTTC
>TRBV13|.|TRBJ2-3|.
CASSYTLTSTDTQYF
TGTGCCAGCAGCTACACACTGACTAGCACAGATACGCAGTATTTT
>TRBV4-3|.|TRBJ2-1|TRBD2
CASSQGGSGRDDEQFF
TGCGCCAGCAGCCAAGGCGGTAGCGGGAGGGACGATGAGCAGTTCTTC
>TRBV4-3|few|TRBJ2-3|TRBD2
CASSQDLGGRVGDTQYF
TGCGCCAGCAGCCAAGATCTTGGCGGGAGGGTTGGAGATACGCAGTATTTT
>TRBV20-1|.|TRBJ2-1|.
CSARTVTSEQFF
TGCAGTGCAAGGACCGTAACATCTGAGCAGTTCTTC
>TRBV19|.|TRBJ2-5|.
CASRGLSQETQYF
TGTGCCAGTAGAGGGCTTTCTCAGGAGACCCAGTACTTC
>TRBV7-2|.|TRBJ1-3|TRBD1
CASSHGTGNPSGNTIYF
TGTGCCAGCAGCCACGGGACAGGGAACCCCTCTGGAAACACCATATATTTT
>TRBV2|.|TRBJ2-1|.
CASRTDGGHNEQFF
TGTGCCAGCAGGACCGACGGAGGTCACAATGAGCAGTTCTTC
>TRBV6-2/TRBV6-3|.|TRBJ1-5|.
CASSPRVINQPQHF
TGTGCCAGCAGCCCCAGGGTAATCAATCAGCCCCAGCATTTT
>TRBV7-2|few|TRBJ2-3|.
CASSLAGPNTDTQYF
TGTGCCAGCAGCTTAGCGGGACCTAACACAGATACGCAGTATTTT
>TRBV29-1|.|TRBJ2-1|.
CSVSIEADEQFF
TGCAGCGTTTCTATAGAGGCGGATGAGCAGTTCTTC